What follows are 25 T cell receptor beta chains derived from one specimen sequenced in a study of blood T cells in healthy people across ages. Through a sample-barcoded 5' primer and a J-beta primer mix, a second PCR was run for about 6 to 11 cycles. TCRdb re-derived calls from the 5' RACE reads in MiXCR, one entry per CDR3 protein. The sample holds under 800,000 distinct CDR3 sequences; under 25% are singletons and the top ten take 3% to 4.5%. Input material: blood. The receptors were sampled from a man aged 70 or older in good health.

The J gene is TRBJ2-5, the V gene TRBV12-3 or TRBV12-4, with a weak D call TRBD1 (5 bases). The J call could be wrong; TRBJ2-1 is a better fit for the DNA end. This CDR3 is built from 14 residues. CDR3 DNA sequence: TGTGCCAGCAGGATTAGGGGTCGGGCGGTTGAGCAGTTCTTC. Translating it yields CASRIRGRAVEQFF.

This chain's CDR3 is CASSLMGGRGNEQFF. In DNA, the CDR3 is TGTGCCAGCAGCTTAATGGGCGGGAGGGGAAATGAGCAGTTCTTC. The chain recombines TRBV7-3 with TRBJ2-5; 9 bases fit TRBD2. The J call may be mistaken, given a closer DNA end match to TRBJ2-1. There are 15 residues in the CDR3. Per the germline V gene, CDR1 is SGHTA and CDR2 is FQGTGA.

V usage is TRBV5-1 and J usage is TRBJ2-3, with unresolved D. V was clipped by 6 bases and J by 3 bases, with 14 bases between them. Germline CDR1 reads SGHRS; CDR2 reads YFSETQ. This CDR3 spans 14 amino acids. The CDR3 loop is CASTTELGTDTQYF. For the CDR3, the DNA is TGCGCCAGCACGACTGAGCTTGGAACAGATACGCAGTATTTT. Together with reference TRBV5-1 and TRBJ2-3, the CDR3 gives the full variable domain: KAGVTQTPRYLIKTRGQQVTLSCSPISGHRSVSWYQQTPGQGLQFLFEYFSETQRNKGNFPGRFSGRQFSNSRSEMNVSTLELGDSALYLCASTTELGTDTQYFGPGTRLTVL.

This chain links TRBV9 with TRBJ2-6; D is uncertain. The CDR3 spans 19 residues. Trimming took off 2 bases at V and 2 bases at J, with 20 bases between the two ends. From germline, CDR1 is SGDLS and CDR2 YYNGEE. The CDR3 nucleotides read TGTGCCAGCAGCGTTTCCGGTCAGTGGCCGATCACTGGGGCCAACGTCCTGACTTTC. It yields the protein CASSVSGQWPITGANVLTF. Based on the CDR3 plus reference TRBV9 and TRBJ2-6, the full variable domain is DSGVTQTPKHLITATGQRVTLRCSPRSGDLSVYWYQQSLDQGLQFLIQYYNGEERAKGNILERFSAQQFPDLHSELNLSSLELGDSALYFCASSVSGQWPITGANVLTFGAGSRLTVL.

This chain uses TRBV29-1 with TRBJ1-1; D is unclear. CDR3 size: 14 residues. The germline V and J ends were trimmed by 1 base and 4 bases, with 13 bases remaining between them. The germline V gene encodes CDR1 SQVTM and CDR2 ANQGSEA. CDR3 in DNA: TGCAGCGTTGAAGGGATAGGGCACGGCACTGAAGCTTTCTTT. It yields the protein CSVEGIGHGTEAFF.

The V and J genes are TRBV5-1 and TRBJ1-2; D gene unclear. CDR3 length equals 14 residues. CDR1 is SGHRS and CDR2 is YFSETQ in the germline V gene. Trimming removed 0 bases at V and 8 bases at J, with 14 bases between. The CDR3 region is CASSLERPWEGYTF. In DNA, the CDR3 is TGCGCCAGCAGCTTGGAACGACCATGGGAAGGCTACACCTTC.

The J gene is TRBJ2-7, the V gene TRBV6-6; no definite D call. V lost 0 bases to trimming and J lost 12 bases, with 12 bases between them. The CDR3 spans 12 residues. Germline V gene data show CDR1 as MNHNY and CDR2 as SVGAGI (reference sequence). The CDR3 loop is CASSYSEGGPYF. CDR3 sequence (DNA): TGTGCCAGCAGTTACTCCGAAGGTGGTCCGTACTTC.

J is TRBJ1-1 and V is TRBV7-2; D is unclear. The germline V gene encodes CDR1 SGHTA and CDR2 FQGNSA. Trimming took off 1 base at V and 11 bases at J, with 14 bases between the two ends. CDR3 length: 13 residues. CDR3 coding DNA: TGTGCCAGCAGCTTAGATCCCGGGAGGTCGGCTTTCTTT. It specifies CASSLDPGRSAFF.

The gene calls are TRBV20-1 and TRBJ2-3; D is uncertain. Per germline, CDR1 DFQATT and CDR2 SNEGSKA (reference sequence). Trimming took off 0 bases at V and 4 bases at J, with 5 bases between the two ends. The CDR3 totals 12 residues. The CDR3 spells CSAREGSDTQYF. CDR3 nucleotide sequence: TGCAGTGCTAGAGAAGGGTCAGATACGCAGTATTTT.

This clonotype was recorded a few times. The rearrangement uses TRBV10-3 and TRBJ2-1, with 7 bases aligning to TRBD2. After removal of 6 bases from V and 7 bases from J, the junction contained 3 bases not matched to a gene. The CDR3 contains 12 residues. The germline V gene encodes CDR1 ENHRY and CDR2 SYGVKD. As DNA, the CDR3 is TGTGCCATCAGAAGGGAGGGAAATGAGCAGTTCTTC. This codes for CAIRREGNEQFF.

This clonotype was observed at least ten times. The chain combines TRBV2 with TRBJ2-3; D may be TRBD1 or TRBD2 (5 bases each). With 3 bases removed from V and 5 bases from J, the gap between germline ends came to 18 bases. CDR3 length equals 16 residues. Germline V gene sequence: CDR1 SNHLY, CDR2 FYNNEI. Here the CDR3 DNA reads TGTGCCAGCAGTGATTTTCGGGGCAGGCATGGAGATACGCAGTATTTT. This codes for CASSDFRGRHGDTQYF.

The rearrangement links TRBV14 to TRBJ2-1; no clear D gene. Looked up from germline, CDR1 is SGHDN and CDR2 is FVKESK. Trimming stripped 0 bases from V and 9 bases from J, with 12 bases between. The CDR3 has 14 residues. CDR3 loop: CASSQDWVGSEQFF. CDR3 coding DNA: TGTGCCAGCAGCCAAGATTGGGTTGGGTCTGAGCAGTTCTTC.

The rearrangement uses TRBV6-5 and TRBJ2-5, with D perhaps matching TRBD1 (5 bases). Matching the DNA end better, TRBJ2-1 makes the J call doubtful. CDR1 and CDR2 from the germline V gene are MNHEY and SVGAGI. CDR3 length: 13 amino acids. CDR3 DNA: TGTGCCAGCAGCCGACGACAGTTCAATGAGCAGTTCTTC. Encoded protein: CASSRRQFNEQFF.

The chain joins TRBV20-1 to TRBJ2-5; 10 bases map to TRBD2. TRBJ2-1 matches the DNA end more closely, so the J call is doubtful. The length of the CDR3 is 16 residues. The germline gives CDR1 DFQATT, CDR2 SNEGSKA (reference sequence). The CDR3 here is CSATLAGDQTLNEQFF. The CDR3, as DNA: TGCAGTGCTACTCTAGCGGGAGACCAGACGCTCAATGAGCAGTTCTTC.

This clonotype was recorded only once. J is TRBJ2-6 and V is TRBV7-2, with D tentatively TRBD1 (5 bases). Germline values: CDR1 SGHTA, CDR2 FQGNSA. The V and J ends lost 1 base and 0 bases respectively, with 16 bases between them. The CDR3 contains 19 residues. CDR3 bases: TGTGCCAGCAGCTTAGTTTTTGTGACAGACACCTCTGGGGCCAACGTCCTGACTTTC. This sequence encodes CASSLVFVTDTSGANVLTF.

This clonotype occurred a few times. The J gene is TRBJ2-2, the V gene TRBV7-9; 11 bases fit TRBD2. This CDR3 is built from 17 residues. V was pared by 4 bases and J by 7 bases, with 11 bases of the junction left unmatched. Germline V CDR1 and CDR2: SEHNR, FQNEAQ (reference sequence). The CDR3 bases are TGTGCCAGCAGCTCCGGCACTAGCGGGAGATTATTCGGGGAGCTGTTTTTT. Translating gives CASSSGTSGRLFGELFF.

In this sample, this clonotype turned up once. The rearrangement joins TRBV5-1 to TRBJ2-3, with a possible D match to TRBD1 (6 bases). The germline V gene encodes CDR1 SGHRS and CDR2 YFSETQ. The CDR3 consists of 16 residues. Between the trimmed V and J ends, which lost 1 base and 0 bases, there was a span of 12 bases. The CDR3 nucleotides read TGCGCCAGCAGCTTGTGGCCGGACAGAAGCACAGATACGCAGTATTTT. Translated, it gives CASSLWPDRSTDTQYF.

This clonotype was detected only a few times. One end of the junction is discordant with germline, which a read error may explain. The chain is built from TRBV5-1 and TRBJ2-6; D gene unclear. CDR1 is SGHRS and CDR2 is YFSETQ in the germline V gene. The CDR3 runs to 17 residues. CDR3 in amino acids: CASSLATQNSGVNVLTF. The CDR3, as DNA: TGCGCCAGCAGCTTGGCAACCCAGAACTCTGGGGTCAACGTCCTGACTTTC.

The chain joins TRBV5-1 to TRBJ1-4, with unresolved D. Germline lookup yields CDR1 SGHRS and CDR2 YFSETQ. CDR3 length: 17 amino acids. The V end lost 0 bases, the J end lost 2 bases, and 14 bases lay between the germline ends. CDR3 nucleotides: TGCGCCAGCAGCTTGGCCTCCGTACGGGCGACTAATGAAAAACTGTTTTTT. Translated, it gives CASSLASVRATNEKLFF.

In DNA, the CDR3 is TGTGCCAGCAGTTCCGCGGGGAGCGGGAAAAGTAATGAGCAGTTCTTC. It encodes CASSSAGSGKSNEQFF. The genes are TRBV6-9 and TRBJ2-1, with 7 positions matching TRBD2. Germline V gene sequence: CDR1 MNHGY, CDR2 SVAAGI. V lost 4 bases to trimming and J lost 7 bases; unmatched junction nucleotides: 13. CDR3 size: 16 residues.

V is TRBV6-5 and J is TRBJ2-4; either TRBD1 or TRBD2 may supply D (5 bases each). Germline V lookup: CDR1 MNHEY, CDR2 SVGAGI. This CDR3 is 13 amino acids long. The V gene lost 6 bases and the J gene lost 8 bases, with 14 bases spanning the gap. The DNA of the CDR3 is TGTGCCAGCAGAAGGGGACCTTGGGACATTCAGTACTTC. Residues: CASRRGPWDIQYF.

This clonotype was detected only a few times. The gene calls are TRBV10-2 and TRBJ2-3; no definite D call. Trimming removed 3 bases at V and 8 bases at J, with 18 bases between. CDR1 and CDR2 from the germline V gene are WSHSY and SAAADI. The CDR3 runs 15 residues. CDR3 loop: CASSEFLASNGTQYF. CDR3 sequence (DNA): TGCGCCAGCAGTGAATTCTTGGCTAGTAATGGTACGCAGTATTTT.

The chain links TRBV24-1 to TRBJ2-2, with D unresolved. Trimming left V 0 bases short and J 6 bases short, with 4 bases between. Per the germline V gene, CDR1 is KGHDR and CDR2 is SFDVKD. This CDR3 has 13 amino acids. The CDR3 DNA follows: TGTGCCACCAGTGATTTGCTCGCCGGGGAGCTGTTTTTT. It encodes CATSDLLAGELFF.

As for this clonotype: Relative to the germline gene, one junction end is altered; a read error may explain this. The rearrangement joins TRBV12-3 or TRBV12-4 to TRBJ2-7; maybe TRBD1 (5 bases). This CDR3 region has 13 residues. The CDR3 DNA is TGTGCCAGCAGTACCCTAGGGGCTTACGAGCAGTGCTTC. Translated: CASSTLGAYEQCF.

The gene calls are TRBV24-1 and TRBJ2-1; TRBD2 aligns across 8 bases. This CDR3 has 13 residues. Per the germline V gene, CDR1 is KGHDR and CDR2 is SFDVKD. V dropped 4 bases and J dropped 9; count of bases not matched to a gene: 4. The CDR3 coding sequence is TGTGCCACCAGTGACCCTAGCGGGCCTGAGCAGTTCTTC. Translation: CATSDPSGPEQFF.